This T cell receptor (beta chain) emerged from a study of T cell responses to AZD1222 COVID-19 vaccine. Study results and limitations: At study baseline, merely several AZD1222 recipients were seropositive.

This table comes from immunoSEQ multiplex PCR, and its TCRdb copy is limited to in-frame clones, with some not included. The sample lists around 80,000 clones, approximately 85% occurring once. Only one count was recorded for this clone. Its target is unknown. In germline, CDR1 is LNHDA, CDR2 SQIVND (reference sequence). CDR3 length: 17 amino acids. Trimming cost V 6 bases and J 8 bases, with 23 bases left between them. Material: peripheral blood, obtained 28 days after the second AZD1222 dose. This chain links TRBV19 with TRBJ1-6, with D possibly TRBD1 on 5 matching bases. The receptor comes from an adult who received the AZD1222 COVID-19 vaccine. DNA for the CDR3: TGTGCCAGTAGCACAAAAACGGGACTTTGGAGGGATTCACCCCTCCACTTT. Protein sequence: CASSTKTGLWRDSPLHF.